This note documents a single T cell receptor beta chain sequence. Its antigen remains unidentified. 13 Jbeta primers and 60 Vbeta primers were used for the PCR. The repertoire was sequenced with immunoSEQ multiplex PCR; TCRdb's copy has only in-frame clones and lacks some. The repertoire has roughly 130,000 clones, around four fifths of them found once; the top ten carry about 1%. This sample is part of a study of cytomegalovirus exposure and HLA in healthy donors. Overall study results and limits: DRB1 showed the most TCR associations and HLA-C the fewest in a later analysis, as rates varied by HLA locus. There were a few CMV-associated chains whose specificity for CMV antigens was confirmed in vitro. Reports described diagnosis of cytomegalovirus status by the classifier as highly specific and sensitive. Another analysis was done later, and it associated approximately 17,000 TCR beta sequences with HLA alleles at 0.05 false discovery rate.

V shed 1 base and J shed 0 bases, with 10 bases lying between them. The CDR3 has 17 amino acids. The V gene's germline CDR1 is SGHVS and CDR2 FNYEAQ. The sequencing input was PBMCs. This clonotype was obtained from a boy between 10 and 17 years old in good health and CMV-seronegative. The genes are TRBV7-6 and TRBJ2-6; no reliable D call. CDR3 in amino acids: CASSLGIRLSGANVLTF. The CDR3 DNA reads as TGTGCCAGCAGCTTAGGAATTAGACTCTCTGGGGCCAACGTCCTGACTTTC. The complete variable domain, with remaining parts taken from reference TRBV7-6 and TRBJ2-6, reads GAGVSQSPRYKVTKRGQDVALRCDPISGHVSLYWYRQALGQGPEFLTYFNYEAQQDKSGLPNDRFSAERPEGSISTLTIQRTEQRDSAMYRCASSLGIRLSGANVLTFGAGSRLTVL.